This TCR beta chain was retrieved from a study of tumor-infiltrating lymphocytes in oesophageal squamous cell carcinoma. This clonotype was detected a few times. The CDR3 contains 15 residues. Germline-derived CDR1 and CDR2 are MDHEN and SYDVKM. TCRdb processed the PCR reads anew with MiXCR; each CDR3 protein has one entry. The data show 9,900 or so distinct CDR3 sequences, roughly three fifths seen once. The source material was esophageal tumor tissue. This chain joins TRBV28 and TRBJ2-4; 12 bases align to TRBD2. The J call may be mistaken, given a closer DNA end match to TRBJ2-5. The sequence derives from a female donor with esophageal squamous cell carcinoma. Written as DNA, the CDR3 is TGTGCCAGCAGTCCACCGACTAGCGGGGGAGGGACCCAGTACTTC. Its protein product is CASSPPTSGGGTQYF.